This T cell receptor (beta chain) derives from a study of cytomegalovirus exposure and HLA in healthy donors. Study as a whole: The early release's HLA-typed donors yielded roughly 85 million unique TCRs. In terms of ancestry, the Caucasian-associated cluster contained about 81% of the 398 genotyped donors. Study outcomes and limitations: With DRB1 most and HLA-C fewest, TCR association rates differed between HLA loci in a later analysis. It emerged from a later analysis that several of the most significant clusters appeared to be linked to common viral pathogens.

Researchers ran the PCR with 60 Vbeta and 13 Jbeta primers. Repertoires were generated with immunoSEQ multiplex PCR, while TCRdb's copy carries only in-frame clones and drops some. Here the sample spans 85,000 to 130,000 clones, more than 60% being singletons. Per the germline V gene, CDR1 is SGHTA and CDR2 is FQGNSA. The CDR3 loop spans 15 amino acids. J was trimmed by 7 bases and V by 2 bases; bases with no gene match: 6. Details on this clone: What it recognizes is unknown.

The TCR was taken from a woman under 30 in good health and CMV-seropositive. The J gene is TRBJ2-7, the V gene TRBV7-2; 12 bases agree with TRBD1. The specimen was PBMCs. The CDR3: CASSLWGQGAGEQYF. CDR3 coding DNA: TGTGCCAGCAGCTTATGGGGACAGGGGGCAGGTGAGCAGTACTTC. Full variable domain (remainder filled in from reference TRBV7-2 and TRBJ2-7): GAGVSQSPSNKVTEKGKDVELRCDPISGHTALYWYRQSLGQGLEFLIYFQGNSAPDKSGLPSDRFSAERTGGSVSTLTIQRTQQEDSAVYLCASSLWGQGAGEQYFGPGTRLTVT.